This entry lists 26 T cell receptor beta chains sequenced from one sample in a study of T cells in Graves' hyperthyroidism and ophthalmopathy. TCR beta CDR3 regions were amplified from RNA. Initially, a first-round RT-PCR of the TCR CDR3 employed the HTBI primer set. TCRdb re-derived calls from the multiplex PCR reads in MiXCR, one entry per CDR3 protein. The sample lists about 59,000 distinct CDR3 sequences, roughly 50% occurring once. Sequenced: blood. The receptors originated from a woman aged 60-75 years with Graves' ophthalmopathy.

This clonotype occurred many times. V is TRBV20-1 and J is TRBJ2-1, with D possibly TRBD1 on 5 matching bases. The V gene lost 5 bases and the J gene lost 6 bases, with 14 bases spanning the gap. This CDR3 region has 13 residues. The germline gives CDR1 DFQATT, CDR2 SNEGSKA (reference sequence). The CDR3 protein is CSAFRVKGNEQFF. The CDR3 DNA is TGCAGTGCTTTCAGGGTCAAGGGCAATGAGCAGTTCTTC.

Points on this clonotype: Germline and junction disagree at one end, which may indicate a read error. This rearrangement joins TRBV4-1 to TRBJ2-3; D gene ambiguous. The CDR3 sequence is 13 residues long. Germline CDR1 MGHRA, CDR2 YSYEKL. CDR3 in DNA: TGCGCCAGCAGCCAAGGAATGACTGATACGCTGTATTTT. Translated, it gives CASSQGMTDTLYF.

Many counts were recorded for this clonotype. This chain links TRBV3-1 with TRBJ2-7; 7 positions match TRBD1. The CDR3 totals 13 residues. V lost 1 base to trimming and J lost 3 bases; unmatched junction nucleotides: 0. Germline V gives CDR1 LGHDT, CDR2 YNNKEL (reference sequence). The CDR3 DNA sequence: TGTGCCAGCAGCCAAGGACAGGGCTACGAGCAGTACTTC. This sequence encodes CASSQGQGYEQYF.

This clonotype was recorded many times. The chain is built from TRBV12-3 or TRBV12-4 and TRBJ1-2; weak D call: TRBD1 (5 bases). The CDR3 sequence is 12 residues long. Trimming took off 5 bases at V and 4 bases at J, with 8 bases between the two ends. CDR3 region: CASSHDSYGYTF. CDR3 nucleotide sequence: TGTGCCAGCAGTCACGACAGCTATGGCTACACCTTC.

This clonotype was detected ten times or more. The V call is TRBV12-3 or TRBV12-4, the J call TRBJ2-1; D may be TRBD1 (5 bases). V lost 2 bases, J lost 4 bases, and 12 bases lay in between. The CDR3 has 15 residues. Here the CDR3 DNA reads TGTGCCAGCAGTTTAAGGGGTTATAGTTACAATGAGCAGTTCTTC. It translates to CASSLRGYSYNEQFF.

This clonotype was seen at least ten times. This chain uses TRBV20-1 with TRBJ2-5; D gene unclear. This CDR3 is 15 amino acids long. Germline V gene lookup returns CDR1 DFQATT and CDR2 SNEGSKA (reference sequence). V was cut by 5 bases and J by 2 bases, with 18 bases left in between. For the CDR3, the DNA is TGCAGTGCTTTAGACCGCAAGGCGTTACAAGAGACCCAGTACTTC. Protein sequence: CSALDRKALQETQYF.

Comments on this clonotype: Given a much more abundant clone one base away, this may be a read error. V usage is TRBV18 and J usage is TRBJ2-1; TRBD1 matches 8 bases. V shed 5 bases, J shed 8 bases, and the junction held 14 bases outside the gene matches. Per the germline V gene, CDR1 is KGHSH and CDR2 is LQKENI. The CDR3 contains 16 residues. Here the CDR3 reads CASSAARQGWYDEQFF. DNA of the CDR3: TGTGCCAGCTCAGCAGCAAGACAGGGGTGGTACGATGAGCAGTTCTTC.

This clonotype was seen a few times. A much larger clone lies one base from this, so it may be a read error. It is likely a read error, because the conserved phenylalanine at the end of the CDR3 is missing. The V and J genes are TRBV27 and TRBJ1-5; no clear D gene. CDR1 is MNHEY and CDR2 is SMNVEV in the germline V gene (reference sequence). Trimming took 5 bases from V and 5 from J, leaving 10 bases between them. There are 13 residues in the CDR3. The CDR3 DNA sequence: TGTGCCAGCAGTCCCCGTCAGTATCAGCCCCAGCATTGT. Amino acid sequence: CASSPRQYQPQHC.

The chain joins TRBV4-2 to TRBJ2-5; 7 positions agree with TRBD2. The CDR3 is made up of 15 amino acids. J was trimmed by 5 bases and V by 1 base; bases with no gene match: 7. The germline CDR1 and CDR2 sequences are LGHNA and YNFKEQ. The CDR3 region is CASSQGQGGVETQYF. CDR3 nucleotide sequence: TGTGCCAGCAGCCAAGGGCAGGGAGGGGTTGAGACCCAGTACTTC.

There are many counts of this clonotype. The V and J genes are TRBV6-5 and TRBJ2-1; D may be TRBD2 (6 bases). V dropped 6 bases and J dropped 7 bases, with 10 bases sitting between them. Germline V lookup: CDR1 MNHEY, CDR2 SVGAGI. This CDR3 spans 12 amino acids. This CDR3 reads CASRTSRNEQFF. The DNA for the CDR3 is TGTGCCAGCAGAACTAGCCGTAATGAGCAGTTCTTC.

This clonotype appeared many times. The chain joins TRBV12-3 or TRBV12-4 to TRBJ1-3; D ambiguous. V dropped 1 base and J dropped 0 bases, with 7 bases sitting between them. The CDR3 runs 15 residues. The CDR3 nucleotides are TGTGCCAGCAGTTTAGAGGCGTTCTCTGGAAACACCATATATTTT. This encodes CASSLEAFSGNTIYF.

To note about this clonotype: The germline gene is not matched at one end of the junction; a read error may be the cause. The chain has TRBV4-1 and TRBJ1-1; D unresolved. The CDR3 has 15 residues. From germline, CDR1 is MGHRA and CDR2 YSYEKL. In DNA form, the CDR3 reads TGCGCCGGCAGCCAAGAGGATATTGGGAACACTGAAGCTTTCTTC. Protein: CAGSQEDIGNTEAFF.

J is TRBJ2-7 and V is TRBV12-3 or TRBV12-4; 7 bases fit TRBD1. This CDR3 is 14 amino acids long. The junction had 1 base not matched to a gene; V was cut back by 0 bases and J by 2 bases. The CDR3 loop reads CASSLAGQPYEQYF. In DNA form, the CDR3 reads TGTGCCAGCAGTTTAGCGGGACAGCCCTACGAGCAGTACTTC.

About this clonotype itself: An end of the junction does not agree with germline; a read error may underlie this. The gene calls are TRBV12-3 or TRBV12-4 and TRBJ1-2; tentatively, D is TRBD1 (6 bases). The CDR3 runs to 15 residues. The CDR3 bases are TGTGCCGGCAGTCCGGGGGGAACGGGGGCCTATGGCTACACCTTC. Translated, it gives CAGSPGGTGAYGYTF.

This clonotype was seen a single time. The chain uses TRBV19 and TRBJ2-1; 8 nucleotides match TRBD2. The germline gives CDR1 LNHDA, CDR2 SQIVND (reference sequence). This CDR3 is 17 amino acids long. With V trimmed by 1 base and J by 4 bases, 9 bases remained unmatched. The CDR3 bases are TGTGCCAGTAGTATAGTCCTTACGCGGGGGGATTACAATGAGCAGTTCTTC. Translation: CASSIVLTRGDYNEQFF.

This clonotype was seen once. V and J are TRBV6-4 and TRBJ1-6, with 8 nucleotides matching TRBD1. The CDR3 has 14 amino acids. V lost 8 bases to trimming and J lost 7 bases; unmatched junction nucleotides: 7. From germline, CDR1 is MRHNA and CDR2 SNTAGT. Here the CDR3 reads CASSTDRENSPLHF. In nucleotides, the CDR3 is TGTGCCAGCTCCACGGACAGGGAAAATTCACCCCTCCACTTT.

This clonotype has only one observation. A read error may account for a junction end that differs from germline. The chain combines TRBV12-3 or TRBV12-4 with TRBJ2-1; tentatively, D is TRBD1 (5 bases). The CDR3 length is 13 residues. CDR3 DNA sequence: TGTGTCAGCAGTTTGGGCCAGGGATATGAGCAGTTCTTT. Amino acid sequence: CVSSLGQGYEQFF.

This clonotype was seen at least ten times. This may be a read error, as it is one base from a much larger clone. The chain links TRBV4-1 to TRBJ2-7, with 9 bases aligning to TRBD1. V lost 2 bases, J lost 2 bases, and 7 bases stayed unmatched. CDR1 is MGHRA and CDR2 is YSYEKL in the germline V gene. The CDR3 consists of 16 residues. CDR3 coding DNA: TGCGCCAGCAGCCAAATGGGACAGGGAGGTGCCTACGAGCAGTACTTC. Protein: CASSQMGQGGAYEQYF.

Regarding this clonotype: The junction does not match germline at one end; this may be a read error. The CDR3, as DNA: TGCAGTGCTACCTGGACTAGCGGGGCGGTGCTTGGGTATGAACAGTTCTTC. Amino acid sequence: CSATWTSGAVLGYEQFF. V gene TRBV20-1 combines with J gene TRBJ2-1; 12 positions agree with TRBD2. The CDR3 extends over 17 amino acids. CDR1 DFQATT and CDR2 SNEGSKA come from the germline V gene (reference sequence).

About this clonotype itself: Compared with germline, one end of the junction differs, possibly owing to a read error. The chain carries TRBV20-1 and TRBJ1-2; D gene uncertain. CDR1 and CDR2 from the germline V gene are DFQATT and SNEGSKA (reference sequence). The CDR3 totals 13 residues. In DNA, the CDR3 is TGCAATGCTAGAGGCGGGTTAGTCGATGGCCACATCTTC. This encodes CNARGGLVDGHIF.

This clonotype was seen ten or more times. A clone one base away is much larger, so this may be a read error. V gene TRBV12-3 or TRBV12-4 combines with J gene TRBJ2-7; D not certain. This CDR3 contains 12 residues. V lost 3 bases to trimming and J lost 6 bases, with 9 bases between them. CDR3 coding DNA: TGTGCCAGCAGTTTGTTCGTGGCCGAGCAGTACTTC. Protein sequence: CASSLFVAEQYF.

The CDR3 DNA is TGCAGTGCCAGCAGCGTAAGCACAGGGAACTATGGCTACACCTTC. Its translation: CSASSVSTGNYGYTF. The rearrangement joins TRBV20-1 to TRBJ1-2; tentatively, D is TRBD1 (6 bases). The germline V gene has CDR1 DFQATT and CDR2 SNEGSKA (reference sequence). This CDR3 contains 15 residues. Trimming left V 6 bases short and J 2 bases short, with 19 bases between.

The chain couples TRBV14 to TRBJ2-1, with D tentatively TRBD1 (6 bases). The germline V and J ends were trimmed by 4 bases and 4 bases, with 11 bases remaining between them. The CDR3 totals 14 residues. Per germline, CDR1 SGHDN and CDR2 FVKESK. The CDR3 reads CASSRLGQYNEQFF. CDR3 nucleotide sequence: TGTGCCAGCAGCCGTCTAGGACAGTACAATGAGCAGTTCTTC.

The rearrangement uses TRBV4-1 and TRBJ2-2; D is ambiguous. The ends were cut back, 3 bases at V and 7 bases at J, with 12 bases in the middle. The CDR3 loop spans 14 amino acids. Germline values: CDR1 MGHRA, CDR2 YSYEKL. This chain's CDR3 is CASSHGRSIGELFF. The CDR3 bases are TGCGCCAGCAGCCATGGACGGTCAATCGGGGAGCTGTTTTTT.

The genes are TRBV18 and TRBJ1-2, with D possibly matching TRBD1 (6 bases). Trimming removed 6 bases at V and 5 bases at J, with 25 bases between. Germline CDR1 and CDR2: KGHSH and LQKENI. The CDR3 spans 17 residues. The CDR3 loop is CASSKPPGTISGYGYTF. The CDR3 coding sequence is TGTGCCAGCTCGAAACCCCCCGGGACAATAAGTGGGTATGGCTACACCTTC.

This clonotype was recorded many times. This chain uses TRBV29-1 with TRBJ1-1; D unresolved. V shed 3 bases and J shed 0 bases, with 11 bases lying between them. The CDR3 has 14 amino acids. Looked up from germline, CDR1 is SQVTM and CDR2 is ANQGSEA. The chain's CDR3 is CSVDREGMNTEAFF. The CDR3 DNA is TGCAGCGTTGATAGGGAGGGAATGAACACTGAAGCTTTCTTT. The full variable domain, in which reference TRBV29-1 and TRBJ1-1 provide the parts outside the CDR3, is SAVISQKPSRDICQRGTSLTIQCQVDSQVTMMFWYRQQPGQSLTLIATANQGSEATYESGFVIDKFPISRPNLTFSTLTVSNMSPEDSSIYLCSVDREGMNTEAFFGQGTRLTVV.